The present entry profiles one TCR beta chain with its context. This entry comes from a study of blood T cell repertoires in COVID-19. Overall study context: Italy, Spain and the United States were the sources of the convalescent and acute COVID-19 samples. In each case, the material was cDNA or gDNA derived from T cells, B-cell-depleted T cells, or PBMCs.

The study recruited people aged about 18 to 89 years across around 23 US areas. Self-reported history from a screening survey and questionnaire set each donor's cohort. J was trimmed by 4 bases and V by 4 bases; bases with no gene match: 17. This CDR3 is built from 19 residues. Germline values: CDR1 SGHRS, CDR2 YFSETQ. Sequencing was performed with immunoSEQ multiplex PCR; in TCRdb, only in-frame clones are kept and a portion is missing. The sample shows around 480,000 clones, around 90% of them seen only once. V gene TRBV5-1 combines with J gene TRBJ2-2; TRBD2 matches 9 bases. The sequenced material came from PBMCs or T cells enriched from blood (not recorded which). This TCR derives from a woman aged 18-29 years who had recovered from COVID-19. The CDR3 DNA is TGCGCCAGCAGCGATCCCCCCGGGACTAGCTTTTCAGCCACCGGGGAGCTGTTTTTT. Amino acid sequence: CASSDPPGTSFSATGELFF.